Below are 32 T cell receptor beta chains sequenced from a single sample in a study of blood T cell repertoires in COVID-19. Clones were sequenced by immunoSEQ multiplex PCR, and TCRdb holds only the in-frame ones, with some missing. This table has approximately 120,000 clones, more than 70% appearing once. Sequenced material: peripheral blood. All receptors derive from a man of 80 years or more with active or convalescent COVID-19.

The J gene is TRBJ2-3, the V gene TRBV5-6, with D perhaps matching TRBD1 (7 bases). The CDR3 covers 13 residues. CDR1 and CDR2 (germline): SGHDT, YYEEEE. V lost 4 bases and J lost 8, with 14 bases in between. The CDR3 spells CASSTQQGGTQYF. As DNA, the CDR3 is TGTGCCAGCAGCACTCAGCAGGGGGGTACGCAGTATTTT. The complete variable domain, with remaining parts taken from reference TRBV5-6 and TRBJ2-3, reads DAGVTQSPTHLIKTRGQQVTLRCSPKSGHDTVSWYQQALGQGPQFIFQYYEEEERQRGNFPDRFSGHQFPNYSSELNVNALLLGDSALYLCASSTQQGGTQYFGPGTRLTVL.

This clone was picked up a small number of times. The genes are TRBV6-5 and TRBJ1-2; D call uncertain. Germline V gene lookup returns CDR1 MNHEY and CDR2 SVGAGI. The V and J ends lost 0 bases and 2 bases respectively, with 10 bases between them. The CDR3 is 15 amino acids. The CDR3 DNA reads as TGTGCCAGCAGTTACTCTGGTGTCGGGAACTATGGCTACACCTTC. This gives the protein CASSYSGVGNYGYTF.

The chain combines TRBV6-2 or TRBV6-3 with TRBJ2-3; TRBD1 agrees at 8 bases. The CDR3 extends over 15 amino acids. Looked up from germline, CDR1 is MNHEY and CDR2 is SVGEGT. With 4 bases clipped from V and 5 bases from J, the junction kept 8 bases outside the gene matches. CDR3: CASSSFGQGGDTQYF. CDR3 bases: TGTGCCAGCAGTTCCTTCGGACAGGGAGGAGATACGCAGTATTTT.

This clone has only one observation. The CDR3 protein is CASSKDRGHYNEQFF. The DNA for the CDR3 is TGTGCCAGCAGCAAGGACAGGGGGCACTACAATGAGCAGTTCTTC. The rearrangement uses TRBV3-1 (or the pseudogene TRBV3-2) and TRBJ2-1; 11 nucleotides line up with TRBD1. Unmatched junction bases numbered 3, after V lost 5 bases and J lost 3 bases. Looked up from germline, CDR1 is LGHDT and CDR2 is YNNKEL (reference sequence). This CDR3 is 15 amino acids long.

DNA of the CDR3: TGTGCCAGCCGCTGGGACAGCAACTATGGCTACACCTTC. Amino acids: CASRWDSNYGYTF. V and J are TRBV2 and TRBJ1-2; 7 bases fit TRBD1. Germline trimming cut 8 bases from V and 2 bases from J; bases unmatched to any gene: 5. Germline V CDR1 and CDR2: SNHLY, FYNNEI. This CDR3 region has 13 residues.

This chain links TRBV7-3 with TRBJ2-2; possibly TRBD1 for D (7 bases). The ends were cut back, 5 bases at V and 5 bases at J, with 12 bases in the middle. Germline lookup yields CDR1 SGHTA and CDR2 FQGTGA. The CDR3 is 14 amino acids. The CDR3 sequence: CASSNPGGTGELFF. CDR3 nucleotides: TGTGCCAGCAGCAACCCAGGGGGGACCGGGGAGCTGTTTTTT.

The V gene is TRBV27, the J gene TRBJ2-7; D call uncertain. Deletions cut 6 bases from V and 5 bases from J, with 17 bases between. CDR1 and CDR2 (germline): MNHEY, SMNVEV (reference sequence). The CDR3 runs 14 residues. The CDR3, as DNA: TGTGCCAGCAGGCCCCTGGGCAATATGCACGAGCAGTACTTC. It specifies CASRPLGNMHEQYF.

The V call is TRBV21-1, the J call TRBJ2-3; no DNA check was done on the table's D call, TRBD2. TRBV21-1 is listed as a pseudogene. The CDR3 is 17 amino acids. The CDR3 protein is CASSTEVLAGVTDTQYF. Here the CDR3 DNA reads TGTGCCAGCAGCACCGAGGTACTAGCGGGAGTCACAGATACGCAGTATTTT.

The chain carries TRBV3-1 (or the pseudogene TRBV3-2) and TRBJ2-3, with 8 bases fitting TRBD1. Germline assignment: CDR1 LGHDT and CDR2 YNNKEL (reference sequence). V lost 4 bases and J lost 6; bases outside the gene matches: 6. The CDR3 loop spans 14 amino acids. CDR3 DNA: TGTGCCAGCAGCCGACAGGGGAAAGCGGATACGCAGTATTTT. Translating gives CASSRQGKADTQYF.

The CDR3 DNA sequence: TGTGCCAGCAGGCCCTTCAGAGAGCTAGGGACCCAGTACTTC. This sequence encodes CASRPFRELGTQYF. V and J are TRBV6-5 and TRBJ2-5, with D unclear. The ends were cut back, 6 bases at V and 7 bases at J, with 18 bases in the middle. In germline, CDR1 is MNHEY, CDR2 SVGAGI. This CDR3 contains 14 residues.

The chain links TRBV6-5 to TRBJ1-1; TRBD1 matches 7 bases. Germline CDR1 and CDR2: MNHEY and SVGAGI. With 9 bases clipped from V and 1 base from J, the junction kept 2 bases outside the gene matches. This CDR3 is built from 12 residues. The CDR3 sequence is CASWDRNTEAFF. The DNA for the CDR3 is TGTGCCAGTTGGGACAGGAACACTGAAGCTTTCTTT.

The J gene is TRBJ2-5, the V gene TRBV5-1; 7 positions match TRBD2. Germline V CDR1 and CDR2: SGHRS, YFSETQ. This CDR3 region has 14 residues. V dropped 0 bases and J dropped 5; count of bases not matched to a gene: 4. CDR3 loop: CASSLAGLGETQYF. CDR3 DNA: TGCGCCAGCAGCTTGGCCGGACTAGGTGAGACCCAGTACTTC.

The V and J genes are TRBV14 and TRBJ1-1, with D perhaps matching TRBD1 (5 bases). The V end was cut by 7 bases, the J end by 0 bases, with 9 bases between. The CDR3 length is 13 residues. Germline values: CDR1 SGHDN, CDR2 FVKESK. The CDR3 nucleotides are TGTGCCAGCATGGGGCAGATGAACACTGAAGCTTTCTTT. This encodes CASMGQMNTEAFF.

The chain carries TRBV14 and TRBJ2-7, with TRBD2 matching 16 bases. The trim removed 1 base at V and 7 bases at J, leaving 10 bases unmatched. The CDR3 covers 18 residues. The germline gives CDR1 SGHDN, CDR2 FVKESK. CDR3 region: CASSQALGTSGGAEEQYF. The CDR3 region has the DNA TGTGCCAGCAGCCAAGCGCTCGGGACTAGCGGGGGGGCGGAGGAGCAGTACTTC. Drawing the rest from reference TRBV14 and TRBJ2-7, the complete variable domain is EAGVTQFPSHSVIEKGQTVTLRCDPISGHDNLYWYRRVMGKEIKFLLHFVKESKQDESGMPNNRFLAERTGGTYSTLKVQPAELEDSGVYFCASSQALGTSGGAEEQYFGPGTRLTVT.

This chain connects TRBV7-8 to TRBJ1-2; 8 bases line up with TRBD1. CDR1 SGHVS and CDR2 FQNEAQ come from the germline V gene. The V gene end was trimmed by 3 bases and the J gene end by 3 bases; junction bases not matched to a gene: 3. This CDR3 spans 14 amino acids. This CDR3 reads CASSFGQGDYGYTF. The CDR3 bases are TGTGCCAGCAGCTTCGGACAGGGTGACTATGGCTACACCTTC.

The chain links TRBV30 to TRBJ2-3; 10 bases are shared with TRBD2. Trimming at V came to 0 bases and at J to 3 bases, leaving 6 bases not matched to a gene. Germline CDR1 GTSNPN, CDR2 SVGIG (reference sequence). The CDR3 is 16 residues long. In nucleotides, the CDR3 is TGTGCCTGGAGTGTTGGTAGCGGGGGGAAGACAGATACGCAGTATTTT. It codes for CAWSVGSGGKTDTQYF.

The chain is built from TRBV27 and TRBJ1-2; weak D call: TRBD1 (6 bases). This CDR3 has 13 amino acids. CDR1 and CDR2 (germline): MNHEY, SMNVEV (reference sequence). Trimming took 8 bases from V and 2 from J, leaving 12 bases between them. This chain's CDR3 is CASARDTNYGYTF. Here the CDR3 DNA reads TGTGCCAGCGCCCGGGACACCAACTATGGCTACACCTTC.

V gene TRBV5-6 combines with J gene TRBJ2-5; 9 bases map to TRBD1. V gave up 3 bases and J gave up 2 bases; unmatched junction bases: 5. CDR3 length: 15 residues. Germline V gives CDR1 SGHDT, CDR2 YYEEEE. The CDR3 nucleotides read TGTGCCAGCAGCTCGAAAGGGACAGGGCAAGAGACCCAGTACTTC. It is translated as CASSSKGTGQETQYF.

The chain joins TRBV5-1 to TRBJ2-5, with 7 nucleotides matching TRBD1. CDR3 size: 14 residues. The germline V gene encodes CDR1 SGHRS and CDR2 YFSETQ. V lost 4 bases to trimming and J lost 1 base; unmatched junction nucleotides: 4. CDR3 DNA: TGCGCCAGCAGCGAACAGGGGTCCCAAGAGACCCAGTACTTC. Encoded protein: CASSEQGSQETQYF.

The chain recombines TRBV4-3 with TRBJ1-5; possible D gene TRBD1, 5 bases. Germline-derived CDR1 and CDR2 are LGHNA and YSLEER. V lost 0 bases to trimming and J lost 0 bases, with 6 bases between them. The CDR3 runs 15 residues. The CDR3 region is CASSQDRASNQPQHF. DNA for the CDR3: TGCGCCAGCAGCCAAGACAGGGCTAGCAATCAGCCCCAGCATTTT.

CDR3 bases: TGTGCCAGCAGCGCTACAGGGAGGGGAAAACTGTTTTTT. Translating gives CASSATGRGKLFF. This chain links TRBV9 with TRBJ1-4, with D perhaps matching TRBD1 (6 bases). V was shortened by 3 bases and J by 10 bases, with 13 bases between the two germline ends. The germline V gene has CDR1 SGDLS and CDR2 YYNGEE. The CDR3 length is 13 residues.

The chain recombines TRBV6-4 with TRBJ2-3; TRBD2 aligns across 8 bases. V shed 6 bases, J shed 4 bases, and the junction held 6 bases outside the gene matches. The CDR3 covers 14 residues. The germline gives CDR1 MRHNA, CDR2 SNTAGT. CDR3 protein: CASSDGGAADTQYF. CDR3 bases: TGTGCCAGCAGCGACGGGGGGGCGGCAGATACGCAGTATTTT.

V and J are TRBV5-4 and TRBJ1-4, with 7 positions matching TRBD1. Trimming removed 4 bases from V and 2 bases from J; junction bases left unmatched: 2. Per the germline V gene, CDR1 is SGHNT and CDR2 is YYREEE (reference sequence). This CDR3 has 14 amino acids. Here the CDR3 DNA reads TGTGCCAGCAGCACGACAGGGACTAATGAAAAACTGTTTTTT. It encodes CASSTTGTNEKLFF.

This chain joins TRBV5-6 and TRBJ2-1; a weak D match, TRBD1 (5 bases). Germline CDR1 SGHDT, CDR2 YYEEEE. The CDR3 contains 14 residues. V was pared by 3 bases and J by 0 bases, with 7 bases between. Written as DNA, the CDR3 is TGTGCCAGCAGCTACAGGAGCTCCTACAATGAGCAGTTCTTC. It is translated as CASSYRSSYNEQFF.

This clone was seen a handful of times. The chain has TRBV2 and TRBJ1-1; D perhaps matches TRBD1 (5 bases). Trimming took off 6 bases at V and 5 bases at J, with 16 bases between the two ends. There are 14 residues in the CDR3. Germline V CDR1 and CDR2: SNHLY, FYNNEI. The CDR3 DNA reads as TGTGCCAGCAGCGACCGAACGGGGGTAACTGAAGCTTTCTTT. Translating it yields CASSDRTGVTEAFF.

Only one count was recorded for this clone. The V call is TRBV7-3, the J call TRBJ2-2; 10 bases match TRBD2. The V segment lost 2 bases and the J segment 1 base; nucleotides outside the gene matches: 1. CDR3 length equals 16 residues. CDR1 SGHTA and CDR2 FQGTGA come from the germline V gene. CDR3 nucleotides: TGTGCCAGCAGCTTAGCTAGCGGGGGGAACACCGGGGAGCTGTTTTTT. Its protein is CASSLASGGNTGELFF.

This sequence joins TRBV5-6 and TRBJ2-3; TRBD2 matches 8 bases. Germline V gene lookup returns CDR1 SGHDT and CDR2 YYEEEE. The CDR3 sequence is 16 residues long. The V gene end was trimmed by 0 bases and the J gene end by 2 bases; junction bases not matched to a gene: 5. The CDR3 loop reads CASSLGLAGSTDTQYF. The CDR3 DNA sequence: TGTGCCAGCAGCTTGGGGCTAGCGGGCTCCACAGATACGCAGTATTTT.

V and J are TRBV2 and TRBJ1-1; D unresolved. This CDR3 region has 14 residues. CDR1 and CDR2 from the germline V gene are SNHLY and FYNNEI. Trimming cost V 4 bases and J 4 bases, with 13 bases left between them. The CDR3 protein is CASSGREGSTEAFF. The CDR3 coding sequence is TGTGCCAGCAGTGGGAGGGAAGGGAGCACTGAAGCTTTCTTT.

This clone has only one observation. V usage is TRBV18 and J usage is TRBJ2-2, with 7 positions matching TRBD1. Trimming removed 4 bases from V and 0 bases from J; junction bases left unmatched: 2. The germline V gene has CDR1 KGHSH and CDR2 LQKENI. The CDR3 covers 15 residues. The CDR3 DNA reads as TGTGCCAGCTCACTAGGGACAGCGAACACCGGGGAGCTGTTTTTT. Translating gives CASSLGTANTGELFF.

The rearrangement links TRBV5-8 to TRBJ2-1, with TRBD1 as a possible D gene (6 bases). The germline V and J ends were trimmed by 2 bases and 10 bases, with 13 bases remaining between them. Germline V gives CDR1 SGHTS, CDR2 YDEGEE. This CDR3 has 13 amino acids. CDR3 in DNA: TGTGCCAGCAGCTTTAACCGGGACACCGAGCAGTTCTTC. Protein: CASSFNRDTEQFF.

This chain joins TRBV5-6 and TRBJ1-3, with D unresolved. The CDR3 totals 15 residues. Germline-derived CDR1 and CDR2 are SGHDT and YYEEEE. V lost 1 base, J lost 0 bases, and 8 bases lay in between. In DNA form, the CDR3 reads TGTGCCAGCAGCTTGTGGTCAGTCTCTGGAAACACCATATATTTT. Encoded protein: CASSLWSVSGNTIYF.

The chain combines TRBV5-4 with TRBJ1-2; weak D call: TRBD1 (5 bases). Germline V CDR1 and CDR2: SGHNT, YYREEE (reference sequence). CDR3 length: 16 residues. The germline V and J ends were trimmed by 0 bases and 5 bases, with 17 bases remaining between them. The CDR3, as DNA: TGTGCCAGCAGCTTGGAGGTTGACAGCATGACTTATGGCTACACCTTC. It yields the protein CASSLEVDSMTYGYTF.